This T cell receptor (beta chain) emerged from a study of cytomegalovirus exposure and HLA in healthy donors. Whole-study results and caveats: There were a few CMV-associated chains whose specificity for CMV antigens was confirmed in vitro.

A multiplex PCR was run with 60 Vbeta primers and 13 Jbeta primers. Here immunoSEQ multiplex PCR was the method, and the copy in TCRdb shows in-frame clones only, minus some. There are 200,000 to 250,000 clones in the sample; 65% to 85% occur only once, and 2.9% lies in the top ten. Trimming took off 3 bases at V and 1 base at J, with 9 bases between the two ends. The CDR3 spans 14 residues. Germline V gene data show CDR1 as SEHNR and CDR2 as FQNEAQ (reference sequence). About this clone: What it binds is not known.

This chain uses TRBV7-9 with TRBJ1-1; no clear D. This receptor was obtained from a young man in good health and CMV-seronegative. What was sequenced was PBMCs. The CDR3 nucleotides are TGTGCCAGCAGCTTTCTGCAGGAGAACACTGAAGCTTTCTTT. It encodes CASSFLQENTEAFF.